The T cell receptor beta chain under discussion was sequenced for a study of shared clonotypes between healthy human individuals. V was clipped by 7 bases and J by 7 bases; unmatched bases: 18. Germline V gene sequence: CDR1 LNHDA, CDR2 SQIVND (reference sequence). This CDR3 has 17 residues. Produced via immunoSEQ multiplex PCR; TCRdb's table is partial and in-frame only. This sample carries 650,000 to 700,000 clones, roughly 88% of them seen once, and the ten largest clones take 30% to 35%. The sequence came from a man younger than 35 in good health. Some clones in this sample may be carry-over from other donors' samples. This chain joins TRBV19 and TRBJ1-4; 7 bases match TRBD1. The source material was memory CD8+ T cells from PBMCs. Subset given: CD45RO+ cells pooled with CCR7-negative TemRA cells. Here the CDR3 DNA reads TGTGCCAGTACCTACAGGGGAAGGCTTCAGGGTGGTGAAAAACTGTTTTTT. This encodes CASTYRGRLQGGEKLFF.